This T cell receptor beta chain was recovered during a study of CD8+ T cells in alopecia areata. The treatment is: oral pan-JAK inhibitor, 5-10 mg twice daily. Isolated RNA was reverse transcribed into cDNA used as the sequencing template. Using immunoSEQ multiplex PCR, the repertoire was profiled, and TCRdb retains in-frame clones only, with some absent. The sample lists around 150,000 clones, roughly four fifths occurring once. The V end lost 6 bases, the J end lost 6 bases, and 9 bases lay between the germline ends. CDR1 ENHRY and CDR2 SYGVKD come from the germline V gene. This CDR3 contains 11 residues.

This TCR was recovered from a human donor with alopecia areata. This material consisted of CD8+ T cells sorted from blood, taken at week 4, from a patient treated with tofacitinib. The V and J genes are TRBV10-3 and TRBJ2-7; D may be TRBD1 (5 bases). This CDR3 is CAISPGIEQYF. The CDR3 DNA reads as TGTGCCATCAGCCCAGGGATCGAGCAGTACTTC.